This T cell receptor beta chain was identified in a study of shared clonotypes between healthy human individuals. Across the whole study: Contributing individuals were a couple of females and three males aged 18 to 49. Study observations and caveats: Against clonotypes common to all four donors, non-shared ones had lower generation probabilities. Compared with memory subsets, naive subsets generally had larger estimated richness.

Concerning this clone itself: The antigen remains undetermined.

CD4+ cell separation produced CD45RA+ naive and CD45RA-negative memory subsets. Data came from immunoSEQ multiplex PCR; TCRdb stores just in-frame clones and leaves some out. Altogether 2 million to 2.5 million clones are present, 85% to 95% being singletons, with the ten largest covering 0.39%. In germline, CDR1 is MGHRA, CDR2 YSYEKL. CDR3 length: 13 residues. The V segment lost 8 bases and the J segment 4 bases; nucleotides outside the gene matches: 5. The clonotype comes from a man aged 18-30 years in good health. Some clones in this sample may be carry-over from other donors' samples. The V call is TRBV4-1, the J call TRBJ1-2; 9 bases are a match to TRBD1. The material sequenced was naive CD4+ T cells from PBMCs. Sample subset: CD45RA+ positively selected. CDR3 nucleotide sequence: TGCGCCAGCCGGGACAGGGTGACCTATGGCTACACCTTC. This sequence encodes CASRDRVTYGYTF.